The clone carrying this TCR beta chain appeared a single time. The data derive from a study of blood T cell repertoires in COVID-19. In the study overall: Sites in the United States, Italy and Spain provided acute and convalescent COVID-19 samples. T cells, B-cell-depleted T cells, or PBMCs provided the cDNA or gDNA that served as material.

As handled by the study authors: Estimation of nucleated cell counts was performed using reference gene primer amplification. The table came from immunoSEQ multiplex PCR; TCRdb's copy has only in-frame clones and leaves some out. V, J and clone size were drawn from that table, and D and trimming were deduced from the DNA. The sample consists of roughly 120,000 clones, around 78% of them appearing once. Germline CDR1 is SGHAT and CDR2 is FQDESV (reference sequence). The ends were cut back, 5 bases at V and 4 bases at J, with 14 bases in the middle. CDR3 length: 14 amino acids. This clonotype was obtained from a man aged 30 to 39 with acute or convalescent COVID-19. The chain combines TRBV11-1 with TRBJ1-2; the D gene is possibly TRBD1 (5 bases). What was sequenced was peripheral blood. The chain's CDR3 is CASSERDGGYGYTF. The CDR3 DNA reads TGTGCCAGCAGCGAGCGGGACGGGGGCTATGGCTACACCTTC.